Below, 9 T cell receptor beta chains from the same sample are listed, as sequenced in a study of blood T cell dynamics during melanoma immunotherapy. The assay was immunoSEQ multiplex PCR, and TCRdb's table has in-frame clones only and misses some. The sample shows approximately 9,500 clones, 88% of them seen only once. Sample time point: pre-treatment baseline. Sample: blood, taken from a patient treated with checkpoint blockade. Every receptor here comes from a human donor with melanoma.

The V call is TRBV27, the J call TRBJ2-1; D might be TRBD2 (6 bases). The ends were cut back, 4 bases at V and 8 bases at J, with 21 bases in the middle. Per germline, CDR1 MNHEY and CDR2 SMNVEV (reference sequence). The CDR3 spans 16 residues. In DNA form, the CDR3 reads TGTGCCAGCAGTTCTTCCTTCGGACCGGGGGAGGATGAGCAGTTCTTC. This translates into CASSSSFGPGEDEQFF.

V gene TRBV11-2 combines with J gene TRBJ2-5; 7 nucleotides line up with TRBD2. The V gene end was trimmed by 2 bases and the J gene end by 4 bases; junction bases not matched to a gene: 19. CDR1 SGHAT and CDR2 FQNNGV come from the germline V gene. The CDR3 runs 19 residues. The CDR3 here is CASSLFGGRGVGLTETQYF. The CDR3 nucleotides read TGTGCCAGCAGCTTATTCGGGGGGAGGGGTGTGGGTTTAACAGAGACCCAGTACTTC. Full variable domain (outside the CDR3, taken from reference TRBV11-2 and TRBJ2-5): EAGVAQSPRYKIIEKRQSVAFWCNPISGHATLYWYQQILGQGPKLLIQFQNNGVVDDSQLPKDRFSAERLKGVDSTLKIQPAKLEDSAVYLCASSLFGGRGVGLTETQYFGPGTRLLVL.

The chain has TRBV5-6 and TRBJ2-3; 10 bases match TRBD2. V was clipped by 3 bases and J by 2 bases; unmatched bases: 6. This CDR3 contains 16 residues. Per germline, CDR1 SGHDT and CDR2 YYEEEE. CDR3 sequence: CASSSLAGRDTDTQYF. The CDR3 DNA follows: TGTGCCAGCAGCTCACTAGCGGGAAGGGACACAGATACGCAGTATTTT.

The chain joins TRBV7-8 to TRBJ2-5; 8 nucleotides align to TRBD1. The junction had 8 bases not matched to a gene; V was cut back by 5 bases and J by 9 bases. The CDR3 runs to 13 residues. Germline CDR1 SGHVS, CDR2 FQNEAQ. CDR3 amino acids: CASSLRDRRAQYF. The CDR3 nucleotides are TGTGCCAGCAGCCTGCGGGACAGGAGGGCCCAGTACTTC. Full variable domain (rest looked up from reference TRBV7-8 and TRBJ2-5): GAGVSQSPRYKVAKRGQDVALRCDPISGHVSLFWYQQALGQGPEFLTYFQNEAQLDKSGLPSDRFFAERPEGSVSTLKIQRTQQEDSAVYLCASSLRDRRAQYFGPGTRLLVL.

The chain joins TRBV21-1 to TRBJ2-7. TRBV21-1 is a documented pseudogene. This CDR3 is 16 amino acids long. DNA of the CDR3: TGTGCCAGCAGCAAAGGAGTCAGCTTAGTACCCTACGAGCAGTACTTC. This encodes CASSKGVSLVPYEQYF.

The chain uses TRBV7-2 and TRBJ2-2, with 10 bases fitting TRBD1. The CDR3 loop spans 15 amino acids. Trimming at V came to 6 bases and at J to 5 bases, leaving 6 bases not matched to a gene. Germline V gene data show CDR1 as SGHTA and CDR2 as FQGNSA. This CDR3 reads CASRRDRGGTGELFF. CDR3 DNA sequence: TGTGCCAGCAGGCGGGACAGGGGTGGAACCGGGGAGCTGTTTTTT.

The rearrangement uses TRBV5-1 and TRBJ2-7; the D is unclear. Germline assignment: CDR1 SGHRS and CDR2 YFSETQ. The CDR3 covers 12 residues. Deletions cut 0 bases from V and 3 bases from J, with 4 bases between. The CDR3 sequence is CASSLGGYEQYF. DNA for the CDR3: TGCGCCAGCAGCTTGGGCGGCTACGAGCAGTACTTC. Full variable domain (outside the CDR3, taken from reference TRBV5-1 and TRBJ2-7): KAGVTQTPRYLIKTRGQQVTLSCSPISGHRSVSWYQQTPGQGLQFLFEYFSETQRNKGNFPGRFSGRQFSNSRSEMNVSTLELGDSALYLCASSLGGYEQYFGPGTRLTVT.

Here the CDR3 DNA reads TGTGCCAGCTCACCCTTCGCGAACACCGGGGAGCTGTTTTTT. It specifies CASSPFANTGELFF. The gene calls are TRBV18 and TRBJ2-2; no definite D call. The germline CDR1 and CDR2 sequences are KGHSH and LQKENI. The germline V and J ends were trimmed by 3 bases and 0 bases, with 5 bases remaining between them. CDR3 size: 14 residues.

V is TRBV2 and J is TRBJ2-7; 10 bases are shared with TRBD1. Germline V gene data show CDR1 as SNHLY and CDR2 as FYNNEI. The CDR3 loop spans 15 amino acids. Trimming at V came to 8 bases and at J to 2 bases, leaving 9 bases not matched to a gene. CDR3 sequence reads: CASYRDRGATYEQYF. CDR3 sequence (DNA): TGTGCCAGCTACCGGGACAGGGGAGCAACCTACGAGCAGTACTTC.